A selection of T cell receptor beta chains follows, all from one sample in a study of cytomegalovirus exposure and HLA in healthy donors. TCRdb's table, derived via immunoSEQ multiplex PCR, lists solely in-frame clones and lacks some. The sample carries fewer than 200,000 clones, approximately 81% recorded once. Material for sequencing was PBMCs. The source of these receptors is a man aged 18 to 29 in good health and CMV-seropositive. Both conserved end residues are part of each CDR3. A D gene is named only where the DNA matches it firmly. The size field is filled for only some rows; it gives once, few, many or a size class.

D gene	clone size	V gene	J gene	CDR3 DNA	CDR3 protein
-	once	TRBV12-5	TRBJ2-2	TGTGCTAGTGGTTTGTCCTTAAACAGAACCGCCGGGGAGCTGTTTTTT	CASGLSLNRTAGELFF
-	-	TRBV4-2	TRBJ2-2	TGTGCCAGCAGCCAAGAGCAGTCGACCGGGGAGCTGTTTTTT	CASSQEQSTGELFF
-	-	TRBV7-9	TRBJ2-7	TGTGCCAGCAGCTCCCGGGGCGAGCAGTACTTC	CASSSRGEQYF
TRBD1	-	TRBV6-6	TRBJ1-6	TGTGCCAGCAGTTACCTGGGACAGCGGGGGGATTCACCCCTCCACTTT	CASSYLGQRGDSPLHF
TRBD1	-	TRBV5-1	TRBJ2-7	TGCGCCAGCAGCCTAGGACAGGGGGCTGACGAGCAGTACTTC	CASSLGQGADEQYF
-	-	TRBV6-4	TRBJ2-1	TGTGCCAGCAGTGACTCTCCGGGGGTGAATGAGCAGTTCTTC	CASSDSPGVNEQFF
-	-	TRBV7-2	TRBJ1-2	TGTGCCAGCAGCTCCTCACAGGGTAACTATGGCTACACCTTC	CASSSSQGNYGYTF
TRBD2	-	TRBV7-6	TRBJ2-1	TGTGCCAGCAGCTTAGGGGGGACTAGCGGGGGGGCCGGTTCGAATGAGCAGTTCTTC	CASSLGGTSGGAGSNEQFF
-	-	TRBV7-2	TRBJ1-1	TGTGCCAGCAGGGGACGACAGGCCTTGAACACTGAAGCTTTCTTT	CASRGRQALNTEAFF
-	-	TRBV11-2	TRBJ1-5	TGTGCCAGCAGCTTAGATACAAATCAGCCCCAGCATTTT	CASSLDTNQPQHF
-	once	TRBV5-1	TRBJ1-6	TGCGCCAGCAGCTTGGACAGGGTATTCTCACCCCTCCACTTT	CASSLDRVFSPLHF
-	-	TRBV10-3	TRBJ1-4	TGTGCCATCAGTGACCTGTTGACAGATTCCAATGAAAAACTGTTTTTT	CAISDLLTDSNEKLFF
TRBD1	-	TRBV5-4	TRBJ2-5	TGTGCCAGCAGCTTGGACCCAACCGGGACAGACTTCGAGACCCAGTACTTC	CASSLDPTGTDFETQYF
-	few	TRBV7-2	TRBJ1-2	TGTGCCAGCAAGCCCTCGTGGGGCTCTATCGGCTACACCTTC	CASKPSWGSIGYTF
-	-	TRBV5-1	TRBJ2-2	TGCGCCAGCAGCTTGGGACACATAAACACCGGGGAGCTGTTTTTT	CASSLGHINTGELFF
TRBD1	-	TRBV2	TRBJ2-7	TGTGCCAGCGGTTTGGCAGGGGGATACGAGCAGTACTTC	CASGLAGGYEQYF
TRBD1	-	TRBV11-2	TRBJ1-1	TGTGCCAGCAGCCGAGACAGGGTCACTGAAGCTTTCTTT	CASSRDRVTEAFF
TRBD2	-	TRBV7-2	TRBJ2-1	TGTGCCAGCGGTAGCGGGGGGGGGTGGAATGAGCAGTTCTTC	CASGSGGGWNEQFF
-	-	TRBV11-3	TRBJ2-3	TGTGCCAGCAGGCCGACGGGGGATACGCAGTATTTT	CASRPTGDTQYF
TRBD1	once	TRBV30	TRBJ2-7	TGTGCCTGGAGTGTAGAAGGAGGCAGGGGGCTACCCTACGAGCAGTACTTC	CAWSVEGGRGLPYEQYF
-	-	TRBV27	TRBJ1-4	TGTGCCAGCAGTTTAGGACATAGCACTAATGAAAAACTGTTTTTT	CASSLGHSTNEKLFF
TRBD1	-	TRBV2	TRBJ2-7	TGTGCCAGCAGGCCGGGACAGGAAAACGAGCAGTACTTC	CASRPGQENEQYF
-	-	TRBV5-8	TRBJ2-5	TGTGCCAGCAGCTGGAAGGTAGGGGGTAGAGAGACCCAGTACTTC	CASSWKVGGRETQYF
TRBD1	-	TRBV11-2	TRBJ1-2	TGTGCCAGCAGTTCCGGGACAGGGCTCTATGGCTACACCTTC	CASSSGTGLYGYTF
-	-	TRBV4-2	TRBJ2-2	TGTGCCAGCAGCCAAGATGGGCAGGGGATAAACACCGGGGAGCTGTTTTTT	CASSQDGQGINTGELFF
TRBD2	-	TRBV4-2	TRBJ2-2	TGTGCCAGCGGGGGGGGACTTGCCGCCGGGGAGCTGTTTTTT	CASGGGLAAGELFF
-	-	TRBV4-3	TRBJ1-3	TGCGCCAGCAGCCAAGATGTAGCAACTGGAAACACCATATATTTT	CASSQDVATGNTIYF
TRBD1	-	TRBV6-5	TRBJ1-1	TGTGCCAGCAGAGGGACAGGAGGATACACTGAAGCTTTCTTT	CASRGTGGYTEAFF
-	-	TRBV6-6	TRBJ2-2	TGTGCCAGCAGCGCCGCAGCGGCCGGGGAGCTGTTTTTT	CASSAAAAGELFF
-	-	TRBV5-1	TRBJ2-7	TGCGCCAGCAGCTTGACCCCCTCTGAGCCGCACGAGCAGTACTTC	CASSLTPSEPHEQYF
-	once	TRBV11-3	TRBJ2-1	TGTGCCAGCAGCTCCGGGGGTGCCAATGAGCAGTTCTTC	CASSSGGANEQFF
-	-	TRBV6-5	TRBJ2-1	TGTGCCAGCAGTGGGAGGTGGCCCTACAATGAGCAGTTCTTC	CASSGRWPYNEQFF
-	-	TRBV4-1	TRBJ2-7	TGCGCCAGCAGCCGGACCCAGGGGCTAACCTACGAGCAGTACTTC	CASSRTQGLTYEQYF
TRBD1	-	TRBV6-1	TRBJ1-5	TGTGCCAGCAGTGAAGCTGGGACAGATAGCAATCAGCCCCAGCATTTT	CASSEAGTDSNQPQHF
-	-	TRBV9	TRBJ2-2	TGTGCCAGTACCGGCGGGGCCGGGGAGCTGTTTTTT	CASTGGAGELFF
TRBD2	-	TRBV6-4	TRBJ2-7	TGTGCCACCGGGGGGGGACAGTACTTC	CATGGGQYF
TRBD1	-	TRBV5-6	TRBJ1-1	TGTGCCAGCAGCCCGGGGGGACAGGGGACGAACACTGAAGCTTTCTTT	CASSPGGQGTNTEAFF